Listed below are T cell receptor beta chains from one sample, sequenced in a study of blood T cell repertoires in COVID-19. Sequencing used immunoSEQ multiplex PCR; TCRdb keeps in-frame clones, though not all of them. The sample has just over 300,000 clones, approximately 86% seen once. The sample was peripheral blood. The receptor set was obtained from a man between 18 and 29 years old with active or convalescent COVID-19. Each CDR3 is given with its conserved first and last residue. A D gene is named only where the DNA matches it firmly. Clone size is not always given. Where it is, it says once, few, many or a class for expanded clones.

>TRBV5-8|NA|TRBJ2-1|TRBD1
TGTGCCAGCAGCCGCGCAGGGGGCCCTGAGCAGTTCTTC
CASSRAGGPEQFF
>TRBV18|NA|TRBJ2-5|NA
TGTGCCAGCTCACCGCAGAAGGGGGTCCAAGAGACCCAGTACTTC
CASSPQKGVQETQYF
>TRBV12-3/TRBV12-4|NA|TRBJ2-1|NA
TGTGCCAGCAGTTTAAGCGGCAATGAGCAGTTCTTC
CASSLSGNEQFF
>TRBV29-1|NA|TRBJ1-5|TRBD1
TGCAGCGTCGGACAGGGACAACAGCCCCAGCATTTT
CSVGQGQQPQHF
>TRBV9|NA|TRBJ1-2|TRBD1
TGTGCCAGCAGCAAAGACAGGGGGAACTATGGCTACACCTTC
CASSKDRGNYGYTF
>TRBV6-5|few|TRBJ2-7|TRBD2
TGTGCCAGCAGTCGCACTAGCGGCTGGCACGAGCAGTACTTC
CASSRTSGWHEQYF
>TRBV27|NA|TRBJ1-2|NA
TGTGCCAGCAGTCCTTCGGTAGCGCTCAACTATGGCTACACCTTC
CASSPSVALNYGYTF
>TRBV5-5|NA|TRBJ2-7|TRBD1
TGTGCCAGCAGCTTGGCCGGGACAGGGGGCGACGAGCAGTACTTC
CASSLAGTGGDEQYF
>TRBV4-3|NA|TRBJ1-2|TRBD1
TGCGCCAGCAGCCAAGATGAGGGGGCAGCCTATGGCTACACCTTC
CASSQDEGAAYGYTF
>TRBV5-1|NA|TRBJ2-1|TRBD1
TGCGCCAGCAGCTTGGCGGGGACAGGGCGGTACAATGAGCAGTTCTTC
CASSLAGTGRYNEQFF
>TRBV13|NA|TRBJ2-1|TRBD1
TGTGCCAGCAGCACCGAGGGACAGGGGCGACCAACCTACAATGAGCAGTTCTTC
CASSTEGQGRPTYNEQFF
>TRBV5-4|few|TRBJ1-2|NA
TGTGCCAGCAGCTTGGCCGGGTATTTGGAGGGGCCGGGAGGCTACACCTTC
CASSLAGYLEGPGGYTF
>TRBV3-1/TRBV3-2|NA|TRBJ2-3|TRBD2
TGTGCCAGCAGCCAAGAATGGCTAGCGGGAGGATCTGATACGCAGTATTTT
CASSQEWLAGGSDTQYF
>TRBV4-1|NA|TRBJ1-1|TRBD1
TGCGCCAGCAGCCAAGGACAGGGGGGGACGAACACTGAAGCTTTCTTT
CASSQGQGGTNTEAFF
>TRBV13|NA|TRBJ1-6|NA
TGTGCCAGCAGGGCTGGGGGGAGGGAAAATTCACCCCTCCACTTT
CASRAGGRENSPLHF
>TRBV6-5|NA|TRBJ2-1|TRBD1
TGTGCCAGCCTTCGAGGCCAGGGGGAAGACGAGCAGTTCTTC
CASLRGQGEDEQFF
>TRBV6-5|NA|TRBJ1-6|NA
TGTGCCAGCAGTTACTGGGGCAGAGTTAATTCACCCCTCCACTTT
CASSYWGRVNSPLHF
>TRBV7-6|few|TRBJ1-5|NA
TGTGCCAGCAGCCGGGACATAAGTCAGCCCCAGCATTTT
CASSRDISQPQHF
>TRBV28|NA|TRBJ2-7|TRBD2
TGTGCCAGCACTCCGTACTCTAGCGGGAGTTACGAGCAGTACTTC
CASTPYSSGSYEQYF
>TRBV5-6|NA|TRBJ2-5|NA
TGTGCCAGCAGCTACAGTTGGGGGCTAGAGACCCAGTACTTC
CASSYSWGLETQYF
>TRBV7-6|NA|TRBJ2-7|NA
TGTGCCAGCAGCTTAGGAAGGAGGTGGGGAGATAGCTCCTACGAGCAGTACTTC
CASSLGRRWGDSSYEQYF
>TRBV4-1|NA|TRBJ1-1|NA
TGCGCCAGCAGCCCAGTCCTACAAACTACCGGAGCTTTCTTT
CASSPVLQTTGAFF
>TRBV9|once|TRBJ2-5|TRBD1
TGTGCCAGCAGCGGACAGGGGGAAGAGACCCAGTACTTC
CASSGQGEETQYF
>TRBV24-1|NA|TRBJ2-2|NA
TGTGCCACCAGTGATGGCGGTCAGTATGAGGAGCTGTTTTTT
CATSDGGQYEELFF
>TRBV20-1|NA|TRBJ2-3|NA
TGCAGTGCTAGTGACAGATCTGCCAACACAGATACGCAGTATTTT
CSASDRSANTDTQYF
>TRBV7-2|NA|TRBJ2-1|TRBD2
TGTGCCAGCAGCTTCTTGGGCGGTGCGGGGGGCGTTGTGCAGTTCTTC
CASSFLGGAGGVVQFF
>TRBV12-3/TRBV12-4|NA|TRBJ2-7|NA
TGTGCCAGCAAAGACCGGGGCTCCTACGAGCAGTACTTC
CASKDRGSYEQYF
>TRBV3-1/TRBV3-2|once|TRBJ2-1|TRBD2
TGTGCCAGCAGCCAAGATTGGATTTCGTATTCTGGGACTAGCGGGCCTGGGGTGGTCAATGAGCAGTTCTTC
CASSQDWISYSGTSGPGVVNEQFF
>TRBV10-2|NA|TRBJ2-3|NA
TGCGCCAGCAGTGAGTTAGGGACTGGGCCCACAGATACGCAGTATTTT
CASSELGTGPTDTQYF
>TRBV27|once|TRBJ2-2|TRBD1
TGTGCCAGCAGTCGCTGGGACAGGGGAGTCACCGGGGAGCTGTTTTTT
CASSRWDRGVTGELFF
>TRBV27|NA|TRBJ2-5|TRBD2
TGTGCCAGCAGTTCGGGACTAGCGGTCCCGGAGACCCAGTACTTC
CASSSGLAVPETQYF
>TRBV15|NA|TRBJ2-7|TRBD1
TGTGCCACCAGCAGAGGGGGAGGAGACAGGGGACCCTACGAGCAGTACTTC
CATSRGGGDRGPYEQYF